This T cell receptor beta chain was recorded in a study of T cells in localized non-small cell lung cancer. Study observations and caveats: There was higher T cell clonality in uninvolved adjacent lung than in tumor, and it was highest there. Adjacent lung had a median approximately 57 of the 100 largest tumor clones. Because sequencing included only one region (of the tumor), heterogeneity remains possible.

This CDR3 is 13 amino acids long. The germline V gene encodes CDR1 SGHNT and CDR2 YENEEA. Trimming left V 5 bases short and J 1 base short, with 8 bases between. Clones were sequenced by immunoSEQ multiplex PCR, and TCRdb holds only the in-frame ones, with some missing. The sample includes roughly 30,000 clones, almost 90% of them seen just once. As to this clone: The antigen remains unidentified.

The receptor was isolated from a woman aged 40-69 years with stage I lung adenocarcinoma. The source was peripheral blood, collected before any cancer treatment. V and J are TRBV11-3 and TRBJ1-1; no reliable D call. The CDR3 DNA reads as TGTGCCAGCAGCGAACACCAGAACACTGAAGCTTTCTTT. Amino acid sequence: CASSEHQNTEAFF.